Listed below are T cell receptor beta chains from one sample, sequenced in a study of blood T cell repertoires in COVID-19. The assay was immunoSEQ multiplex PCR, and TCRdb's table has in-frame clones only and misses some. The table records 450,000 to 600,000 clones, 87% of them present only once. Input material: PBMCs or T cells enriched from blood (not recorded which). These receptors originate from a young woman who had recovered from COVID-19. Each CDR3 is given with its conserved first and last residue. A D gene is named only where the DNA matches it firmly. Clone sizes are given selectively: once, few, many, or a class where the clone is expanded.

clone size	J gene	D gene	V gene	CDR3 DNA	CDR3 protein
NA	TRBJ1-1	NA	TRBV29-1	TGCAGCGTTGGGGGGCAAATTTGGACTGAAGCTTTCTTT	CSVGGQIWTEAFF
NA	TRBJ2-3	TRBD2	TRBV29-1	TGCAGCGTTCTCCTGACTAGCGGGGCATCAGATACGCAGTATTTT	CSVLLTSGASDTQYF
once	TRBJ1-5	TRBD1	TRBV10-3	TGTGCCATCAGCGGGACAGTTAATCAGCCCCAGCATTTT	CAISGTVNQPQHF
NA	TRBJ1-2	TRBD1	TRBV24-1	TGTGCCACCAGTGATTCCTACAGGGGGAGCTACACCTTC	CATSDSYRGSYTF
NA	TRBJ1-2	NA	TRBV5-1	TGCGCCAGCAGCTTGGTAGGGGATGACACCCTTATCTATGGCTACACCTTC	CASSLVGDDTLIYGYTF
NA	TRBJ1-5	NA	TRBV5-6	TGTGCCAGCAGCGTGCGGGGGGACATTCAGCCCCAGCATTTT	CASSVRGDIQPQHF
NA	TRBJ2-1	TRBD2	TRBV29-1	TGCAGCGTTGATTTTTCGGCGGGGGGGGACAATGAGCAGTTCTTC	CSVDFSAGGDNEQFF
NA	TRBJ1-4	NA	TRBV27	TGTGCCAGCAGTTGGGCCGGGAGAGGTGAAAAACTGTTTTTT	CASSWAGRGEKLFF
NA	TRBJ1-1	NA	TRBV5-1	TGCGCCAGCAGCTTCGGTTCAGGGAACACTGAAGCTTTCTTT	CASSFGSGNTEAFF
NA	TRBJ2-5	TRBD1	TRBV2	TGTGCCAGCAGTGGACAGGGTTGGGAAGAGACCCAGTACTTC	CASSGQGWEETQYF
NA	TRBJ2-5	TRBD1	TRBV5-1	TGCGCCAGCAGCTTGCAGGGACAGGGCGTCGGAGAGACCCAGTACTTC	CASSLQGQGVGETQYF
NA	TRBJ1-3	TRBD1	TRBV4-1	TGCGCCAGCAGCCAAGAGACCCCGGGACAGGGGGTGAACACCATATATTTT	CASSQETPGQGVNTIYF
NA	TRBJ2-4	NA	TRBV5-5	TGTGCCAGCAGCCCATGGCCAGCGATAGACAAAAACATTCAGTACTTC	CASSPWPAIDKNIQYF
NA	TRBJ2-3	NA	TRBV1	TGCACCAGCAGCCAAGAAGGTGTCGGGACTACGTATAGCACAGATACGCAGTATTTT	CTSSQEGVGTTYSTDTQYF
NA	TRBJ2-5	NA	TRBV3-1/TRBV3-2	TGTGCCAGCAGCCCACCGTGGAGCCAAGAGACCCAGTACTTC	CASSPPWSQETQYF
NA	TRBJ2-2	TRBD2	TRBV5-1	TGCGCCAGCAGCTTGACCGGGGGGGCCGCAAGCACCGGGGAGCTGTTTTTT	CASSLTGGAASTGELFF
NA	TRBJ1-1	TRBD1	TRBV11-2	TGTGCCAGCAGCTTCCTTGGGACAGGGAGCACTGAAGCTTTCTTT	CASSFLGTGSTEAFF
NA	TRBJ1-2	TRBD1	TRBV6-5	TGTGCCAGCAGCCGGGGACAGAATGGCTACACCTTC	CASSRGQNGYTF
NA	TRBJ2-7	TRBD2	TRBV6-2/TRBV6-3	TGTGCCAGCAGTTCACTGATACTAGCGGGGGGGCACTACGAGCAGTACTTC	CASSSLILAGGHYEQYF
NA	TRBJ2-1	TRBD2	TRBV25-1	TGTGCCAGCAGTGAAAGGCTAGCGGGGGGCTACGCGGAGCAGTTCTTC	CASSERLAGGYAEQFF
NA	TRBJ2-1	TRBD2	TRBV29-1	TGCAGCGTTTCCCGGGGGGTTGGCAATGAGCAGTTCTTC	CSVSRGVGNEQFF
once	TRBJ1-1	TRBD1	TRBV20-1	TGCAGTGCTAGTAGGGGGGGACAGGGGCTGGGAACTGAAGCTTTCTTT	CSASRGGQGLGTEAFF
NA	TRBJ2-1	TRBD2	TRBV2	TGTGCCATCCTACCTAGCGGGGCTAACCTTAGGGGGCAGTTCTTC	CAILPSGANLRGQFF
NA	TRBJ1-4	NA	TRBV18	TGTGCCAGCTCACCAAATGGGGCCTCTAATGAAAAACTGTTTTTT	CASSPNGASNEKLFF
NA	TRBJ1-1	NA	TRBV5-1	TGCGCCAGCAGCTTGGTCCGGACGGAGGGCACTGAAGCTTTCTTT	CASSLVRTEGTEAFF
once	TRBJ2-2	NA	TRBV6-5	TGTGCCAGCAGTCCCCGGGGGAAATCGGAGCTGTTTTTT	CASSPRGKSELFF
few	TRBJ1-6	NA	TRBV10-2	TGCGCCAGCGAGGAGGAAAGCTCCTATAATTCACCCCTCCACTTT	CASEEESSYNSPLHF
once	TRBJ2-3	NA	TRBV6-5	TGTGCCAGCAGTACAGGCACAGATACGCAGTATTTT	CASSTGTDTQYF
NA	TRBJ1-1	NA	TRBV5-1	TGCGCCAGCAGCTTGGAGGTGCGGGGGTTTACTGAAGCTTTCTTT	CASSLEVRGFTEAFF
NA	TRBJ2-2	NA	TRBV7-8	TGTGCCAGCAGCTTAGTTGTTCGGGCCGGGGAGCTGTTTTTT	CASSLVVRAGELFF
NA	TRBJ1-1	TRBD1	TRBV7-9	TGTGCCGCCTCGGGACAGTCTAACACTGAAGCTTTCTTT	CAASGQSNTEAFF
NA	TRBJ1-5	NA	TRBV3-1/TRBV3-2	TGTGCCAGCAGTGCAGGGCGCGAACAGCCCCAGCATTTT	CASSAGREQPQHF
NA	TRBJ1-2	NA	TRBV5-6	TGTGCCAGCTCCCAAATGGTAGGAGGCGATGGCTACACCTTC	CASSQMVGGDGYTF
NA	TRBJ1-5	TRBD1	TRBV23-1	TGCGCCAGCAGTCAAGACAGGGTAAACGACCGCAATCAGCCCCAGCATTTT	CASSQDRVNDRNQPQHF
NA	TRBJ2-7	NA	TRBV7-8	TGTGCCAGCAGCCCCTGGGGCGAAGTGGAGGAGCAGTACTTC	CASSPWGEVEEQYF
once	TRBJ1-3	NA	TRBV6-5	TGTGCCAGCAGTTACTCCAGACAGAACACCATATATTTT	CASSYSRQNTIYF
NA	TRBJ2-7	NA	TRBV6-5	TGTGCCAGCACTCGGGGGGCCAAGTACGAGCAGTACTTC	CASTRGAKYEQYF
NA	TRBJ2-3	NA	TRBV7-9	TGTGCCAGCAGCTTTTCGGCCAGGGACACAGATACGCAGTATTTT	CASSFSARDTDTQYF
NA	TRBJ2-1	NA	TRBV5-4	TGTGCCAGCAGCCTAAGGACAGCTGACAATGAGCAGTTCTTC	CASSLRTADNEQFF
once	TRBJ2-7	NA	TRBV4-1	TGCGCCAGCAGCCTAGAGAGACAACAGGGATCGGGGCGCGAGCAGTACTTC	CASSLERQQGSGREQYF
once	TRBJ2-1	TRBD1	TRBV27	TGTGCCAGCAGATTGGACAGGGAAAATGAGCAGTTCTTC	CASRLDRENEQFF
NA	TRBJ1-2	TRBD1	TRBV7-8	TGTGCCAGCAGCCCACAGGGGATAAATAGTGGCTACACCTTC	CASSPQGINSGYTF
once	TRBJ2-2	TRBD2	TRBV27	TGTGCCAGCAGTTCAAGCGGGGGGCGCATTAGGGACACCGGGGAGCTGTTTTTT	CASSSSGGRIRDTGELFF
NA	TRBJ1-1	TRBD1	TRBV28	TGTGCCAGCAGTTTATATCGTCCAGGGGGCGGTACTGAAGCTTTCTTT	CASSLYRPGGGTEAFF
NA	TRBJ2-7	TRBD1	TRBV5-1	TGCGCCAGCAGCCCGCGACAGGGATCCTACGAGCAGTACTTC	CASSPRQGSYEQYF
NA	TRBJ1-5	NA	TRBV28	TGTGCCAGCAGTTTGGAGTACCAGCCCCAGCATTTT	CASSLEYQPQHF
NA	TRBJ1-6	TRBD1	TRBV6-5	TGTGCCAGCAGCCCCGACAGGGTTATTGACTCACCCCTCCACTTT	CASSPDRVIDSPLHF
NA	TRBJ2-3	TRBD2	TRBV5-4	TGTGCCAGCAGCCTGGGACTAGCGGGGGCAGATACGCAGTATTTT	CASSLGLAGADTQYF
NA	TRBJ1-1	TRBD1	TRBV19	TGTGCCAGTAGTGCACACCGACAGGGGGGGACTGAAGCTTTCTTT	CASSAHRQGGTEAFF
NA	TRBJ2-1	TRBD2	TRBV19	TGTGCCAGTTCGAGGTTAGCGGGGGTCAATGAGCAGTTCTTC	CASSRLAGVNEQFF
NA	TRBJ2-1	TRBD2	TRBV28	TGTGCCAGCACCTCAATGGGACAGCGGGGGGGCAATGAGCAGTTCTTC	CASTSMGQRGGNEQFF
NA	TRBJ2-7	NA	TRBV5-1	TGCGCCAGCAGCCCTGGACACATCTTACCCTACGAGCAGTACTTC	CASSPGHILPYEQYF
NA	TRBJ1-1	NA	TRBV25-1	TGTGCCAGCAGTGACCGTTTGGAGGCGGGGGGGTTAACTGAAGCTTTCTTT	CASSDRLEAGGLTEAFF
NA	TRBJ1-3	TRBD1	TRBV4-1	TGCGCCAGCAGCCAAGTACAGGGGGCGCAGGGAAACACCATATATTTT	CASSQVQGAQGNTIYF
NA	TRBJ2-2	NA	TRBV27	TGTGCCAGCAGTCCCCCTGCCGGGGGGCTTACCGGGGAGCTGTTTTTT	CASSPPAGGLTGELFF
NA	TRBJ1-3	NA	TRBV7-6	TGTGCCAGCAGCCGGTCCGGGGGGGTTAGTTCTGGAAACACCATATATTTT	CASSRSGGVSSGNTIYF
NA	TRBJ1-1	NA	TRBV12-3/TRBV12-4	TGTGCCAGCAGATCGTCCAACACTGAAGCTTTCTTT	CASRSSNTEAFF
NA	TRBJ2-1	NA	TRBV5-4	TGTGCCAGCAGCGTCGGCGGGGCGGACTACAATGAGCAGTTCTTC	CASSVGGADYNEQFF
few	TRBJ2-2	TRBD2	TRBV3-1/TRBV3-2	TGTGCCAGCAGCCAAGCGGGACTAGAGAACACCGGGGAGCTGTTTTTT	CASSQAGLENTGELFF